This TCR beta chain is from a study of CD8 T cells in Susac syndrome. RNA, at about 0.5 to 1 ug, was reverse transcribed with random hexamers. The CDR3 of TCR beta was amplified by immunoSEQ multiplex PCR across 54 Vbeta and 13 Jbeta. TCRdb used MiXCR to reprocess the immunoSEQ multiplex PCR reads, holding one entry per CDR3 protein. The sample lists some 180,000 distinct CDR3 sequences, roughly 92% occurring once. From blood CD8+ and CD4+ T cells, the TCR beta chain was sequenced. The control participants were healthy donors, and these controls were matched with respect to both age and sex. Negative magnetic isolation gave CD8+ and CD4+ cells; FACS enriched CD8+ TEMRA. Trimming removed 5 bases from V and 3 bases from J, with 10 bases in between. CDR3 length: 13 amino acids. Germline V CDR1 and CDR2: SGHRS, YFSETQ.

The sequenced material came from CD4+ T cells from PBMCs. The J gene is TRBJ2-3, the V gene TRBV5-1; D is possibly TRBD1 (6 bases). The TCR was taken from a human donor in good health. The DNA for the CDR3 is TGCGCCAGCAGTACAGGGTGGACAGATACGCAGTATTTT. Translating it yields CASSTGWTDTQYF.